Presented here are 12 T cell receptor beta chains from one specimen sequenced in a study of CD8+ T cells in alopecia areata. Treatment here: oral pan-JAK inhibitor, 5-10 mg twice daily. RNA extraction and reverse transcription yielded cDNA as sequencing template. Method: immunoSEQ multiplex PCR; TCRdb's copy keeps in-frame clones and lacks some. The sample yields around 200,000 clones, roughly 50% seen once. The source material was CD8+ T cells sorted from blood, sampled at week 24, from a patient treated with tofacitinib. The source is a human donor with alopecia areata.

The chain uses TRBV9 and TRBJ1-1; 7 positions match TRBD1. CDR1 is SGDLS, CDR2 YYNGEE, per germline. CDR3 length equals 14 residues. J lost 5 bases, V lost 2 bases, and 6 bases had no gene match. DNA for the CDR3: TGTGCCAGCAGCGTGAACCAGGGGGGGACTGAAGCTTTCTTT. Amino acid sequence: CASSVNQGGTEAFF.

This rearrangement joins TRBV7-9 to TRBJ2-7, with 12 bases lining up with TRBD2. This CDR3 has 15 amino acids. V was pared by 6 bases and J by 1 base, with 4 bases of the junction left unmatched. The V gene's germline CDR1 is SEHNR and CDR2 FQNEAQ (reference sequence). CDR3 coding DNA: TGTGCCAGCAGGCCTCTAGCGGGGGGGTCCTACGAGCAGTACTTC. This codes for CASRPLAGGSYEQYF.

The V and J genes are TRBV2 and TRBJ2-7; possible D gene TRBD1, 6 bases. This CDR3 region has 15 residues. Germline V gives CDR1 SNHLY, CDR2 FYNNEI. V lost 2 bases and J 0 bases, leaving 11 bases between the germline ends. CDR3 sequence (DNA): TGTGCCAGCAGTGAACCAGGACAGAGCTCCTACGAGCAGTACTTC. This codes for CASSEPGQSSYEQYF. The full variable domain, with the rest looked up from reference TRBV2 and TRBJ2-7, is EPEVTQTPSHQVTQMGQEVILRCVPISNHLYFYWYRQILGQKVEFLVSFYNNEISEKSEIFDDQFSVERPDGSNFTLKIRSTKLEDSAMYFCASSEPGQSSYEQYFGPGTRLTVT.

This chain joins TRBV14 and TRBJ2-1; TRBD1 is a possible D gene (5 bases). This CDR3 spans 16 amino acids. The V end was cut by 0 bases, the J end by 4 bases, with 13 bases between. Germline V gives CDR1 SGHDN, CDR2 FVKESK. CDR3 in amino acids: CASSQDLRYRYNEQFF. The CDR3 DNA follows: TGTGCCAGCAGCCAAGATCTCCGGTACAGGTACAATGAGCAGTTCTTC.

The chain uses TRBV11-2 and TRBJ2-1; D may be TRBD2 (6 bases). Per the germline V gene, CDR1 is SGHAT and CDR2 is FQNNGV. V dropped 5 bases and J dropped 0 bases, with 17 bases sitting between them. The CDR3 has 17 amino acids. The CDR3 DNA reads TGTGCCAGCAGCCAAGAAGCGGAGGGGAGCTCCTACAATGAGCAGTTCTTC. It is translated as CASSQEAEGSSYNEQFF.

The chain uses TRBV10-2 and TRBJ1-2; possible D gene TRBD1, 5 bases. CDR3 size: 14 residues. The ends were cut back, 0 bases at V and 3 bases at J, with 8 bases in the middle. Germline V gene lookup returns CDR1 WSHSY and CDR2 SAAADI. The CDR3: CASSESGTYYGYTF. The CDR3, as DNA: TGCGCCAGCAGTGAGTCAGGGACCTACTATGGCTACACCTTC.

The CDR3 protein is CATSGTVGGYGYTF. The CDR3 DNA reads as TGTGCCACCAGCGGTACTGTGGGTGGCTATGGCTACACCTTC. The rearrangement uses TRBV15 and TRBJ1-2; D not certain. Between the trimmed V and J ends, which lost 5 bases and 4 bases, there was a span of 14 bases. The V gene's germline CDR1 is LNHNV and CDR2 YYDKDF (reference sequence). The CDR3 spans 14 residues.

This clone showed up just a few times. The chain joins TRBV2 to TRBJ2-3, with TRBD2 matching 12 bases. This CDR3 contains 15 residues. V lost 8 bases to trimming and J lost 5 bases; unmatched junction nucleotides: 8. CDR1 and CDR2 from the germline V gene are SNHLY and FYNNEI. The CDR3 sequence: CASGSLAGGQDTQYF. CDR3 DNA: TGTGCCAGCGGATCCCTAGCGGGGGGGCAAGATACGCAGTATTTT.

The chain has TRBV7-6 and TRBJ2-1, with unresolved D. Trimming removed 5 bases at V and 4 bases at J, with 6 bases between. There are 12 residues in the CDR3. Germline loops: CDR1 SGHVS, CDR2 FNYEAQ. CDR3 nucleotides: TGTGCCAGCAGCCTATCATACAATGAGCAGTTCTTC. Translating it yields CASSLSYNEQFF.

There are a few counts of this clone. The chain uses TRBV27 and TRBJ2-7, with D perhaps matching TRBD2 (5 bases). The germline V and J ends were trimmed by 4 bases and 7 bases, with 8 bases remaining between them. The CDR3 has 11 residues. Germline CDR1 reads MNHEY; CDR2 reads SMNVEV (reference sequence). The CDR3 loop is CASSSGLEQYF. The CDR3 nucleotides read TGTGCCAGCAGTTCCGGACTGGAGCAGTACTTC.

The V gene is TRBV2, the J gene TRBJ1-1; tentative D call: TRBD1 (5 bases). Between the trimmed V and J ends, which lost 5 bases and 3 bases, there was a span of 13 bases. This CDR3 contains 14 residues. Germline CDR1 is SNHLY and CDR2 is FYNNEI. CDR3 amino acids: CASSHQGGDTEAFF. CDR3 DNA sequence: TGTGCCAGCAGTCATCAGGGAGGTGACACTGAAGCTTTCTTT.

The chain is built from TRBV11-2 and TRBJ1-5; possible D gene TRBD1, 5 bases. Looked up from germline, CDR1 is SGHAT and CDR2 is FQNNGV. The CDR3 extends over 13 amino acids. The germline V and J ends were trimmed by 5 bases and 4 bases, with 9 bases remaining between them. As DNA, the CDR3 is TGTGCCAGCAGCCCTGGACAAAATCAGCCCCAGCATTTT. It is translated as CASSPGQNQPQHF.